One and the same sample provided the 24 T cell receptor beta chains below, sequenced in a study of regulatory T cells. Study-wide results and caveats: Hydrophobic residues at CDR3 positions 6 and 7 were enriched in conventional CD4+ T cells of CD3G-deficient patients.

What these receptors recognize is not known. Amplification used 52 TRBV primers and 13 TRBJ primers. The assay was immunoSEQ multiplex PCR, and TCRdb's table has in-frame clones only and misses some. The sample contains 25,000 to 40,000 clones, approximately 93% of which appear only once. Sequences were obtained from conventional CD4+ T cells sorted from blood. Receptors originate from a child under 10 years old with CD3G deficiency.

CDR3 in DNA: TGTGCCAGCAGTGTGTTTGGACGTACTGGGGCCAACGTCCTGACTTTC. This codes for CASSVFGRTGANVLTF. This chain connects TRBV6-1 to TRBJ2-6; D gene ambiguous. CDR1 is MNHNS and CDR2 is SASEGT in the germline V gene. Trimming pared 4 bases from V and 2 bases from J, leaving 12 bases between. The CDR3 totals 16 residues.

The V and J genes are TRBV27 and TRBJ2-7; no clear D gene. Germline CDR1 reads MNHEY; CDR2 reads SMNVEV (reference sequence). The V and J ends lost 3 bases and 5 bases respectively, with 8 bases between them. The CDR3 extends over 12 amino acids. The CDR3, as DNA: TGTGCCAGCAGTTTCCCCCGCCACGAGCAGTACTTC. This gives the protein CASSFPRHEQYF.

The genes are TRBV28 and TRBJ2-7; possible D gene TRBD2, 6 bases. Deletions cut 5 bases from V and 10 bases from J, with 12 bases between. Per the germline V gene, CDR1 is MDHEN and CDR2 is SYDVKM. The length of the CDR3 is 11 residues. CDR3 bases: TGTGCCAGCAGTACCGGCGGGGCACAGTACTTC. It specifies CASSTGGAQYF.

This chain links TRBV5-1 with TRBJ1-1, with unresolved D. V was trimmed by 0 bases and J by 1 base, leaving 4 bases between them. The CDR3 totals 13 residues. Germline V gene data show CDR1 as SGHRS and CDR2 as YFSETQ. For the CDR3, the DNA is TGCGCCAGCAGCTTGGGCACGAACACTGAAGCTTTCTTT. Residues: CASSLGTNTEAFF. Full variable domain (missing parts from reference TRBV5-1 and TRBJ1-1): KAGVTQTPRYLIKTRGQQVTLSCSPISGHRSVSWYQQTPGQGLQFLFEYFSETQRNKGNFPGRFSGRQFSNSRSEMNVSTLELGDSALYLCASSLGTNTEAFFGQGTRLTVV.

The chain combines TRBV28 with TRBJ2-1; D not certain. Trimming removed 3 bases from V and 7 bases from J, with 10 bases in between. Germline CDR1 reads MDHEN; CDR2 reads SYDVKM. CDR3 length equals 13 residues. This CDR3 is CASSFGSRNEQFF. DNA for the CDR3: TGTGCCAGCAGTTTTGGATCGCGAAATGAGCAGTTCTTC.

The chain links TRBV6-6 to TRBJ2-1; possibly TRBD2 for D (5 bases). Germline V gene sequence: CDR1 MNHNY, CDR2 SVGAGI (reference sequence). V gave up 5 bases and J gave up 0 bases, with 5 bases separating them. The CDR3 totals 13 residues. CDR3 bases: TGTGCCAGCAGTCGGGACTCCTACAATGAGCAGTTCTTC. This translates into CASSRDSYNEQFF.

CDR3 sequence (DNA): TGTGCCAGCAGTTCACCAGTCAACGAGCAGTACTTC. Its translation: CASSSPVNEQYF. This chain links TRBV28 with TRBJ2-7; D not resolved. The V gene's germline CDR1 is MDHEN and CDR2 SYDVKM. V lost 4 bases, J lost 5 bases, and 9 bases lay in between. The CDR3 contains 12 residues.

The rearrangement links TRBV30 to TRBJ2-1, with 8 bases matching TRBD2. The CDR3 is 15 amino acids. Germline-derived CDR1 and CDR2 are GTSNPN and SVGIG (reference sequence). After removal of 3 bases from V and 5 bases from J, the junction contained 9 bases not matched to a gene. The CDR3 sequence: CAWRGAGGPHNEQFF. CDR3 coding DNA: TGTGCCTGGAGGGGGGCGGGAGGACCTCACAATGAGCAGTTCTTC.

The V gene is TRBV6-1, the J gene TRBJ1-4, with TRBD1 as a possible D gene (6 bases). The ends were cut back, 2 bases at V and 5 bases at J, with 18 bases in the middle. This CDR3 is built from 17 residues. Germline V gives CDR1 MNHNS, CDR2 SASEGT. The CDR3 bases are TGTGCCAGCAGTGAAAGTCTCAGGGGACACGCCAATGAAAAACTGTTTTTT. Protein sequence: CASSESLRGHANEKLFF.

The rearrangement joins TRBV28 to TRBJ2-3; unclear D gene. Deletions cut 7 bases from V and 2 bases from J, with 19 bases between. The CDR3 totals 16 residues. Germline values: CDR1 MDHEN, CDR2 SYDVKM. CDR3 region: CASMRSGASNTDTQYF. CDR3 DNA sequence: TGTGCCAGCATGCGATCAGGAGCTTCGAACACAGATACGCAGTATTTT.

The rearrangement links TRBV5-1 to TRBJ2-5, with D possibly being TRBD2 (6 bases). This CDR3 has 15 residues. The germline V gene has CDR1 SGHRS and CDR2 YFSETQ. Between the trimmed V and J ends, which lost 4 bases and 3 bases, there was a span of 16 bases. CDR3 sequence: CASSPEGNPKETQYF. CDR3 bases: TGCGCCAGCAGCCCGGAGGGGAATCCGAAAGAGACCCAGTACTTC.

The chain couples TRBV7-6 to TRBJ2-3; no definite D call. Germline CDR1 SGHVS, CDR2 FNYEAQ. This CDR3 comprises 13 residues. The V end lost 1 base, the J end lost 4 bases, and 6 bases lay between the germline ends. The CDR3 loop reads CASSLGRADTQYF. The CDR3 coding sequence is TGTGCCAGCAGCTTAGGAAGGGCAGATACGCAGTATTTT.

The rearrangement joins TRBV19 to TRBJ2-1, with 13 bases fitting TRBD2. Germline trimming cut 4 bases from V and 4 bases from J; bases unmatched to any gene: 1. In germline, CDR1 is LNHDA, CDR2 SQIVND (reference sequence). The length of the CDR3 is 15 residues. This chain's CDR3 is CASSKLAGGYNEQFF. The CDR3 DNA reads as TGTGCCAGTAGTAAACTAGCGGGAGGGTACAATGAGCAGTTCTTC.

The V call is TRBV5-1, the J call TRBJ1-1; no definite D call. The CDR3 totals 13 residues. Germline CDR1 reads SGHRS; CDR2 reads YFSETQ. V shed 0 bases and J shed 3 bases, with 6 bases lying between them. The CDR3 nucleotides are TGCGCCAGCAGCTTGGCAGGCTACACTGAAGCTTTCTTT. Translation gives CASSLAGYTEAFF.

The rearrangement links TRBV28 to TRBJ2-1, with D perhaps matching TRBD2 (5 bases). V lost 3 bases, J lost 6 bases, and 12 bases lay in between. This CDR3 is 14 amino acids long. The V gene's germline CDR1 is MDHEN and CDR2 SYDVKM. Written as DNA, the CDR3 is TGTGCCAGCAGTTTTGGCGGAGGTTTCAATGAGCAGTTCTTC. Protein product: CASSFGGGFNEQFF.

V usage is TRBV5-1 and J usage is TRBJ2-7, with a tentative D call TRBD2 (5 bases). Germline V gene sequence: CDR1 SGHRS, CDR2 YFSETQ. The V end lost 0 bases, the J end lost 6 bases, and 13 bases lay between the germline ends. This CDR3 comprises 14 residues. The CDR3: CASSLEGMGSEQYF. CDR3 bases: TGCGCCAGCAGCTTGGAAGGAATGGGGAGCGAGCAGTACTTC.

V usage is TRBV28 and J usage is TRBJ1-1; D unclear. Germline lookup yields CDR1 MDHEN and CDR2 SYDVKM. V lost 9 bases and J 11 bases, leaving 19 bases between the germline ends. The CDR3 extends over 12 amino acids. The CDR3 region has the DNA TGTGCCAGTTCGACTATAGGATTGAATGCTTTCTTT. It translates to CASSTIGLNAFF. The full variable domain, rest sourced from reference TRBV28 and TRBJ1-1, is DVKVTQSSRYLVKRTGEKVFLECVQDMDHENMFWYRQDPGLGLRLIYFSYDVKMKEKGDIPEGYSVSREKKERFSLILESASTNQTSMYLCASSTIGLNAFFGQGTRLTVV.

This rearrangement joins TRBV28 to TRBJ2-7; D is uncertain. The V gene's germline CDR1 is MDHEN and CDR2 SYDVKM. The CDR3 has 13 amino acids. Trimming pared 5 bases from V and 2 bases from J, leaving 10 bases between. The DNA of the CDR3 is TGTGCCAGCAGTAGTACATCGGCCTACGAGCAGTACTTC. Its protein is CASSSTSAYEQYF.

This sequence joins TRBV5-1 and TRBJ2-2; 10 bases line up with TRBD2. This CDR3 comprises 16 residues. Trimming took 4 bases from V and 0 from J; bases not matched to a gene: 3. Germline lookup yields CDR1 SGHRS and CDR2 YFSETQ. CDR3 residues: CASSVLAGTNTGELFF. CDR3 DNA sequence: TGCGCCAGCAGCGTACTAGCGGGGACGAACACCGGGGAGCTGTTTTTT.

The chain joins TRBV6-1 to TRBJ2-1; D is possibly TRBD1 or TRBD2 (7 bases each). Germline CDR1 and CDR2: MNHNS and SASEGT. CDR3 size: 16 residues. V lost 2 bases to trimming and J lost 10 bases, with 21 bases between them. CDR3 amino acids: CASSEWAAGGGREQFF. The DNA for the CDR3 is TGTGCCAGCAGTGAATGGGCGGCAGGGGGAGGGAGAGAGCAGTTCTTC.

The J gene is TRBJ2-7, the V gene TRBV1; the tabulated D call, TRBD1, remains unverified against the DNA. TRBV1 is described as a pseudogene. The CDR3 is made up of 15 amino acids. CDR3 region: CTSSSRTGGPYEQYF. The CDR3 nucleotides read TGCACCAGCAGCTCACGAACAGGGGGCCCCTACGAGCAGTACTTC.

In this sample, this clone turned up once. J is TRBJ2-3 and V is TRBV19; D unresolved. This CDR3 is 13 amino acids long. V lost 8 bases and J 0 bases, leaving 9 bases between the germline ends. The germline CDR1 and CDR2 sequences are LNHDA and SQIVND (reference sequence). The CDR3 loop is CASSHTSTDTQYF. The CDR3 bases are TGTGCCAGTTCACATACTAGCACAGATACGCAGTATTTT.

This chain uses TRBV28 with TRBJ1-4, with 8 nucleotides matching TRBD1. Germline V gives CDR1 MDHEN, CDR2 SYDVKM. Losses at the gene ends were 4 bases for V and 10 bases for J; bases not matched to a gene: 14. This CDR3 spans 16 amino acids. CDR3: CASSSHGTGGEGKLFF. For the CDR3, the DNA is TGTGCCAGCAGTTCCCACGGGACAGGTGGAGAGGGAAAACTGTTTTTT.

This chain uses TRBV5-1 with TRBJ2-5; D is unclear. The CDR3 totals 14 residues. The V gene lost 0 bases and the J gene lost 2 bases, with 8 bases spanning the gap. Germline V gene lookup returns CDR1 SGHRS and CDR2 YFSETQ. The CDR3 sequence is CASSLAGRQETQYF. The DNA for the CDR3 is TGCGCCAGCAGCTTGGCCGGCAGGCAAGAGACCCAGTACTTC.